A single sample is the source of the 29 T cell receptor beta chains below, sequenced in a study of pediatric ulcerative colitis. Rectal tissue came from one to two pinch biopsies taken at colonoscopy. Here immunoSEQ multiplex PCR was the method, and the copy in TCRdb shows in-frame clones only, minus some. The sample has around 40,000 clones; roughly 82% are singletons. Sequencing was done on a sample of gut tissue. The receptors derive from a boy aged 5-17 years with severe ulcerative colitis.

J is TRBJ1-5 and V is TRBV4-1; TRBD1 matches 8 bases. J gave up 6 bases and V 4 bases, and 8 bases lay outside the gene matches. This CDR3 region has 15 residues. Looked up from germline, CDR1 is MGHRA and CDR2 is YSYEKL. CDR3 nucleotides: TGCGCCAGCAGCCTCACTTCAGGGGGCGGTCAGCCCCAGCATTTT. This codes for CASSLTSGGGQPQHF.

The sample holds a few counts of this clone. This chain connects TRBV7-9 to TRBJ2-7; 10 bases fit TRBD2. The ends lost 2 bases at V and 6 bases at J; junction bases unmatched: 4. The V gene's germline CDR1 is SEHNR and CDR2 FQNEAQ (reference sequence). This CDR3 has 14 residues. CDR3 amino acids: CASSLSRLAGEQYF. Written as DNA, the CDR3 is TGTGCCAGCAGCTTATCCCGACTAGCGGGCGAGCAGTACTTC.

V gene TRBV2 combines with J gene TRBJ2-3; D might be TRBD2 (6 bases). The CDR3 contains 14 residues. Trimming stripped 6 bases from V and 4 bases from J, with 14 bases between. The germline CDR1 and CDR2 sequences are SNHLY and FYNNEI. The CDR3 nucleotides are TGTGCCAGCAGGAAGACTAGTAACGCAGATACGCAGTATTTT. This translates into CASRKTSNADTQYF.

The chain couples TRBV5-1 to TRBJ1-3; D is unclear. Germline V gene data show CDR1 as SGHRS and CDR2 as YFSETQ. Between the trimmed V and J ends, which lost 2 bases and 4 bases, there was a span of 10 bases. The CDR3 runs 14 residues. The CDR3 DNA sequence: TGCGCCAGCAGCTTTGGGGAGGTCGGAAACACCATATATTTT. The encoded protein is CASSFGEVGNTIYF.

The chain links TRBV18 to TRBJ1-5, with D perhaps TRBD1 (5 bases). The CDR3 is made up of 16 amino acids. Trimming took off 4 bases at V and 7 bases at J, with 20 bases between the two ends. From germline, CDR1 is KGHSH and CDR2 LQKENI. The CDR3 DNA is TGTGCCAGCTCACGCACGGGACCATCGATTTGGCAGCCCCAGCATTTT. It specifies CASSRTGPSIWQPQHF.

The V call is TRBV6-1, the J call TRBJ1-1, with D hard to call. This CDR3 has 13 amino acids. Germline V gene data show CDR1 as MNHNS and CDR2 as SASEGT. Deletions cut 11 bases from V and 0 bases from J, with 13 bases between. The CDR3 bases are TGTGCCGGGGAGGAGAACATGAACACTGAAGCTTTCTTT. Residues: CAGEENMNTEAFF.

This clone occurred once. The rearrangement links TRBV7-9 to TRBJ1-1; 9 nucleotides line up with TRBD1. Germline CDR1 SEHNR, CDR2 FQNEAQ (reference sequence). The CDR3 runs to 16 residues. The J segment lost 5 bases and the V segment lost 5 bases, leaving 12 bases of the junction unmatched. The CDR3, as DNA: TGTGCCAGCAGCATCACCGGGACAGGGTTTGGTACTGAAGCTTTCTTT. The encoded protein is CASSITGTGFGTEAFF.

This clone was seen only a few times. The V and J genes are TRBV12-5 and TRBJ2-6; the D gene is possibly TRBD1 (6 bases). Deletions cut 10 bases from V and 0 bases from J, with 22 bases between. CDR1 LGHNT and CDR2 FRNRAP come from the germline V gene. The CDR3 contains 18 residues. For the CDR3, the DNA is TGTGCTACCAGACCCTCTGGGGGCGTTTACTCTGGGGCCAACGTCCTGACTTTC. It codes for CATRPSGGVYSGANVLTF.

This clone was picked up one time. In DNA form, the CDR3 reads TGCGCCAGCGGCTTTGGGGGCTCGGCCTATGGCTACACCTTC. This encodes CASGFGGSAYGYTF. The chain joins TRBV10-2 to TRBJ1-2, with a weak D call TRBD1 (6 bases). V was shortened by 8 bases and J by 4 bases, with 17 bases between the two germline ends. Germline CDR1 reads WSHSY; CDR2 reads SAAADI. The CDR3 consists of 14 residues.

This chain uses TRBV6-5 with TRBJ1-2; 7 nucleotides align to TRBD1. The CDR3 extends over 12 amino acids. Germline CDR1 is MNHEY and CDR2 is SVGAGI. Unmatched junction bases numbered 7, after V lost 8 bases and J lost 7 bases. The CDR3 reads CASFDRVSGYTF. The CDR3 region has the DNA TGTGCCAGCTTTGACAGGGTCAGTGGCTACACCTTC.

V and J are TRBV7-9 and TRBJ2-5, with D possibly being TRBD2 (6 bases). CDR3 length: 14 amino acids. Germline assignment: CDR1 SEHNR and CDR2 FQNEAQ (reference sequence). Trimming took 4 bases from V and 5 from J, leaving 14 bases between them. The DNA for the CDR3 is TGTGCCAGCAGCTCGGCGACTAGTTTTGAGACCCAGTACTTC. Translation: CASSSATSFETQYF. The complete variable domain, with remaining parts taken from reference TRBV7-9 and TRBJ2-5, reads DTGVSQNPRHKITKRGQNVTFRCDPISEHNRLYWYRQTLGQGPEFLTYFQNEAQLEKSRLLSDRFSAERPKGSFSTLEIQRTEQGDSAMYLCASSSATSFETQYFGPGTRLLVL.

V gene TRBV11-2 combines with J gene TRBJ2-3; the D gene is possibly TRBD2 (7 bases). Trimming stripped 0 bases from V and 5 bases from J, with 15 bases between. There are 16 residues in the CDR3. The germline V gene encodes CDR1 SGHAT and CDR2 FQNNGV. This CDR3 is CASSLEGGGPEDTQYF. As DNA, the CDR3 is TGTGCCAGCAGCTTAGAAGGGGGGGGGCCGGAAGATACGCAGTATTTT.

The V and J genes are TRBV28 and TRBJ1-2; 7 bases line up with TRBD1. Per the germline V gene, CDR1 is MDHEN and CDR2 is SYDVKM. Trimming cost V 1 base and J 4 bases; bases outside gene matches: 3. The CDR3 sequence is 14 residues long. This CDR3 reads CASSLSAGGYGYTF. Written as DNA, the CDR3 is TGTGCCAGCAGTTTATCCGCAGGGGGCTATGGCTACACCTTC.

This chain uses TRBV5-1 with TRBJ1-4, with D uncertain. This CDR3 is built from 14 residues. From germline, CDR1 is SGHRS and CDR2 YFSETQ. The germline V and J ends were trimmed by 4 bases and 4 bases, with 11 bases remaining between them. This CDR3 reads CASSLMALNEKLFF. CDR3 sequence (DNA): TGCGCCAGCAGCCTGATGGCCCTTAATGAAAAACTGTTTTTT.

The V call is TRBV10-3, the J call TRBJ2-7, with a weak D call TRBD1 (5 bases). Germline values: CDR1 ENHRY, CDR2 SYGVKD. This CDR3 is built from 16 residues. V was shortened by 0 bases and J by 2 bases, with 14 bases between the two germline ends. The CDR3 region is CAISESLMAGTYEQYF. CDR3 nucleotide sequence: TGTGCCATCAGTGAGTCCTTGATGGCAGGGACCTACGAGCAGTACTTC.

This clone has only a few counts. The conserved phenylalanine or tryptophan normally closing the CDR3 is absent here, so this likely arose from a read error. The chain employs TRBV4-1 and TRBJ1-6; 11 bases are a match to TRBD1. The CDR3 spans 16 residues. The trim removed 4 bases at V and 10 bases at J, leaving 9 bases unmatched. Germline-derived CDR1 and CDR2 are MGHRA and YSYEKL. The DNA of the CDR3 is TGCGCCAGCAGCCCTTCCCAGGACAGGGGGCTATCACCCCTCCACCTT. Protein product: CASSPSQDRGLSPLHL.

V and J are TRBV4-2 and TRBJ1-6; D is possibly TRBD1 (5 bases). Germline V gives CDR1 LGHNA, CDR2 YNFKEQ. This CDR3 contains 16 residues. V was trimmed by 2 bases and J by 10 bases, leaving 18 bases between them. The CDR3 loop reads CASSQYSSRGTSPLHF. The CDR3 nucleotides read TGTGCCAGCAGCCAATACTCTTCGAGGGGTACCTCACCCCTCCACTTT.

The chain links TRBV5-6 to TRBJ1-4; the match to TRBD1 covers 9 bases. Germline CDR1 is SGHDT and CDR2 is YYEEEE. J gave up 8 bases and V 4 bases, and 15 bases lay outside the gene matches. CDR3 length: 17 residues. The CDR3 protein is CASSPIPGQGKGEKLFF. CDR3 DNA: TGTGCCAGCAGCCCAATCCCGGGACAGGGAAAGGGCGAAAAACTGTTTTTT. The full variable domain, completed using reference TRBV5-6 and TRBJ1-4, is DAGVTQSPTHLIKTRGQQVTLRCSPKSGHDTVSWYQQALGQGPQFIFQYYEEEERQRGNFPDRFSGHQFPNYSSELNVNALLLGDSALYLCASSPIPGQGKGEKLFFGSGTQLSVL.

The J gene is TRBJ2-7, the V gene TRBV6-5; D gene uncertain. CDR3 size: 16 residues. Looked up from germline, CDR1 is MNHEY and CDR2 is SVGAGI. V was trimmed by 4 bases and J by 5 bases, leaving 21 bases between them. The CDR3 sequence: CASSLRPPGAANEQYF. In DNA form, the CDR3 reads TGTGCCAGCAGTTTACGGCCCCCGGGTGCCGCGAACGAGCAGTACTTC.

The rearrangement joins TRBV19 to TRBJ2-5; perhaps TRBD1 as D (6 bases). V lost 3 bases to trimming and J lost 5 bases, with 16 bases between them. Per germline, CDR1 LNHDA and CDR2 SQIVND (reference sequence). The CDR3 runs 15 residues. The CDR3 region has the DNA TGTGCCAGTAGTATCCTACAGGGCGGATTGGAGACCCAGTACTTC. Protein: CASSILQGGLETQYF.

This clone has only a few counts. The rearrangement joins TRBV11-2 to TRBJ1-5; no firm D call. V was clipped by 1 base and J by 6 bases, with 10 bases between them. Germline V gene sequence: CDR1 SGHAT, CDR2 FQNNGV. This CDR3 comprises 14 residues. CDR3 amino acids: CASSLGVPGQPQHF. In DNA, the CDR3 is TGTGCCAGCAGCTTAGGGGTGCCGGGTCAGCCCCAGCATTTT.

The V call is TRBV5-1, the J call TRBJ2-7; D not resolved. Between the trimmed V and J ends, which lost 0 bases and 5 bases, there was a span of 12 bases. The CDR3 spans 14 residues. CDR1 and CDR2 (germline): SGHRS, YFSETQ. CDR3 nucleotides: TGCGCCAGCAGCTTGGGGTCACTCGGCCACGAGCAGTACTTC. Encoded protein: CASSLGSLGHEQYF.

In this sample, this clone is medium-sized. The CDR3 reads CASRNYEQYF. DNA of the CDR3: TGTGCCAGCAGAAACTACGAGCAGTACTTC. V is TRBV2 and J is TRBJ2-7; D ambiguous. Germline CDR1 is SNHLY and CDR2 is FYNNEI. This CDR3 is built from 10 residues. The ends were cut back, 6 bases at V and 3 bases at J, with 3 bases in the middle. The full variable domain, its missing parts supplied by reference TRBV2 and TRBJ2-7, is EPEVTQTPSHQVTQMGQEVILRCVPISNHLYFYWYRQILGQKVEFLVSFYNNEISEKSEIFDDQFSVERPDGSNFTLKIRSTKLEDSAMYFCASRNYEQYFGPGTRLTVT.

This clone was counted between two and nine times. V gene TRBV19 combines with J gene TRBJ2-3; no reliable D call. The germline CDR1 and CDR2 sequences are LNHDA and SQIVND (reference sequence). With 3 bases removed from V and 2 bases from J, the gap between germline ends came to 9 bases. This CDR3 has 14 residues. DNA of the CDR3: TGTGCCAGTAGTATTTCTAGAAACACAGATACGCAGTATTTT. As protein: CASSISRNTDTQYF.

Comments on this clone: This same CDR3 is encoded by further DNA sequences in the sample. The chain has TRBV5-1 and TRBJ2-3; possible D gene TRBD1, 5 bases. The CDR3 length is 15 residues. Trimming pared 0 bases from V and 2 bases from J, leaving 10 bases between. CDR1 and CDR2 (germline): SGHRS, YFSETQ. CDR3 DNA: TGCGCCAGCAGCTTGGGACAGAAAAACACAGATACGCAGTATTTT. As protein: CASSLGQKNTDTQYF.

This clone was recorded a few times. The chain joins TRBV6-6 to TRBJ2-2; D gene ambiguous. Trimming removed 2 bases at V and 6 bases at J, with 13 bases between. The CDR3 totals 15 residues. Germline V gives CDR1 MNHNY, CDR2 SVGAGI (reference sequence). The CDR3 bases are TGTGCCAGCAGTTACCTCTCCTTGCGTTCCGGGGAGCTGTTTTTT. It specifies CASSYLSLRSGELFF.

The chain recombines TRBV29-1 with TRBJ1-1, with D hard to call. This CDR3 comprises 15 residues. V was shortened by 1 base and J by 1 base, with 13 bases between the two germline ends. Germline V gives CDR1 SQVTM, CDR2 ANQGSEA. CDR3 sequence (DNA): TGCAGCGTTGAAGGATCCTTGGGAGGGAACACTGAAGCTTTCTTT. It encodes CSVEGSLGGNTEAFF.

The chain uses TRBV6-1 and TRBJ1-5; D is perhaps TRBD1 (6 bases). The CDR3 spans 14 residues. V lost 1 base and J 5 bases, leaving 9 bases between the germline ends. Looked up from germline, CDR1 is MNHNS and CDR2 is SASEGT. The CDR3 DNA follows: TGTGCCAGCAGTGAAGGTAGGGGGTATCAGCCCCAGCATTTT. Translation: CASSEGRGYQPQHF.

The chain is built from TRBV6-1 and TRBJ2-4; 8 bases agree with TRBD1. This CDR3 contains 19 residues. Trimming cost V 0 bases and J 3 bases; bases outside gene matches: 13. Germline V gene data show CDR1 as MNHNS and CDR2 as SASEGT. The CDR3 loop reads CASSEAKAGGKDSKNIQYF. The CDR3 DNA reads TGTGCCAGCAGTGAAGCGAAGGCAGGGGGCAAGGATAGCAAAAACATTCAGTACTTC.